The 24 T cell receptor beta chains given below trace back to one sample, sequenced in a study of PD-1 blockade in mismatch repair-deficient tumors. Produced via immunoSEQ multiplex PCR; TCRdb's table is partial and in-frame only. The table includes tens of thousands of clones, more than 75% detected once. Sequences were derived from peripheral blood, sampled 4 weeks after starting pembrolizumab. These receptors were taken from an adult with mismatch repair-deficient cancer.

The CDR3 spells CASSSTPGLSSGELFF. In nucleotides, the CDR3 is TGTGCCAGCAGCTCCACACCGGGACTTTCTTCCGGGGAGCTGTTTTTT. The chain links TRBV13 to TRBJ2-2; D is possibly TRBD2 (6 bases). V shed 4 bases and J shed 6 bases, with 18 bases lying between them. Germline CDR1 reads PRHDT; CDR2 reads FYEKMQ (reference sequence). This CDR3 region has 16 residues.

This chain uses TRBV18 with TRBJ1-5, with a weak D call TRBD1 (5 bases). Germline V gives CDR1 KGHSH, CDR2 LQKENI. Deletions cut 1 base from V and 5 bases from J, with 15 bases between. This CDR3 region has 16 residues. CDR3 coding DNA: TGTGCCAGCTCACCACGGGGGGTGAGTTGGGATCAGCCCCAGCATTTT. Amino acid sequence: CASSPRGVSWDQPQHF. The whole variable domain, remainder taken from reference TRBV18 and TRBJ1-5, is NAGVMQNPRHLVRRRGQEARLRCSPMKGHSHVYWYRQLPEEGLKFMVYLQKENIIDESGMPKERFSAEFPKEGPSILRIQQVVRGDSAAYFCASSPRGVSWDQPQHFGDGTRLSIL.

DNA for the CDR3: TGTGCCTGGAGTACCGGTCCCTACGAGCAGTACTTC. Translation gives CAWSTGPYEQYF. This chain links TRBV30 with TRBJ2-7, with no clear D. Per germline, CDR1 GTSNPN and CDR2 SVGIG (reference sequence). The CDR3 totals 12 residues. Between the trimmed V and J ends, which lost 2 bases and 2 bases, there was a span of 7 bases.

The chain links TRBV30 to TRBJ2-6; D unclear. The germline CDR1 and CDR2 sequences are GTSNPN and SVGIG (reference sequence). Trimming removed 7 bases from V and 0 bases from J, with 7 bases in between. The CDR3 is 13 amino acids. The DNA of the CDR3 is TGTGCCTTGGACGGCTCTGGGGCCAACGTCCTGACTTTC. Its translation: CALDGSGANVLTF.

This clone was detected only a few times. V usage is TRBV18 and J usage is TRBJ2-5, with TRBD2 as a possible D gene (5 bases). This CDR3 spans 14 amino acids. Between the trimmed V and J ends, which lost 3 bases and 5 bases, there was a span of 13 bases. CDR1 and CDR2 (germline): KGHSH, LQKENI. The CDR3 loop reads CASSPSGNVETQYF. In nucleotides, the CDR3 is TGTGCCAGCTCACCGAGCGGTAATGTTGAGACCCAGTACTTC.

The chain links TRBV10-2 to TRBJ2-3; D may be TRBD2 (5 bases). The CDR3 consists of 13 residues. Trimming shortened V by 8 bases and J by 4 bases, and 13 bases separated the two germline ends. Germline lookup yields CDR1 WSHSY and CDR2 SAAADI. CDR3 loop: CASLGGRADTQYF. The DNA of the CDR3 is TGCGCCAGCCTCGGCGGGCGAGCAGATACGCAGTATTTT.

The chain couples TRBV11-2 to TRBJ2-5, with D maybe TRBD2 (6 bases). The germline V gene encodes CDR1 SGHAT and CDR2 FQNNGV. The length of the CDR3 is 17 residues. Trimming took 3 bases from V and 5 from J, leaving 22 bases between them. CDR3 sequence (DNA): TGTGCCAGCAGCTTTGCGGGTGGCGGACTAAAATACGAGACCCAGTACTTC. This translates into CASSFAGGGLKYETQYF.

The V and J genes are TRBV29-1 and TRBJ2-3; 14 bases match TRBD2. The germline gives CDR1 SQVTM, CDR2 ANQGSEA. J lost 3 bases, V lost 5 bases, and 4 bases had no gene match. The CDR3 covers 15 residues. CDR3 sequence: CSVQGTSGRTDTQYF. CDR3 nucleotides: TGCAGCGTTCAGGGGACTAGCGGGAGAACAGATACGCAGTATTTT.

The chain couples TRBV5-1 to TRBJ2-3, with D perhaps assigned TRBD1 or TRBD2 (5 bases each). Germline V gene sequence: CDR1 SGHRS, CDR2 YFSETQ. The CDR3 has 16 residues. Deletions cut 0 bases from V and 3 bases from J, with 14 bases between. The CDR3 DNA sequence: TGCGCCAGCAGCTTGGAAGGTCGGGACGGAACAGATACGCAGTATTTT. It specifies CASSLEGRDGTDTQYF.

The V and J genes are TRBV6-1 and TRBJ1-1; TRBD1 is a possible D gene (5 bases). The V gene lost 1 base and the J gene lost 6 bases, with 18 bases spanning the gap. There are 16 residues in the CDR3. Germline assignment: CDR1 MNHNS and CDR2 SASEGT. The CDR3 DNA follows: TGTGCCAGCAGTGAAGTAATATTCGGGGGGACCGCTGAAGCTTTCTTT. This encodes CASSEVIFGGTAEAFF.

This chain uses TRBV5-1 with TRBJ2-1; a weak D match, TRBD2 (6 bases). CDR3 size: 17 residues. Between the trimmed V and J ends, which lost 0 bases and 0 bases, there was a span of 13 bases. Germline V lookup: CDR1 SGHRS, CDR2 YFSETQ. This chain's CDR3 is CASSLGVAADSYNEQFF. The CDR3 DNA is TGCGCCAGCAGCTTGGGGGTAGCGGCAGACTCCTACAATGAGCAGTTCTTC.

This chain links TRBV27 with TRBJ2-7, with TRBD2 identical over 12 bases. The length of the CDR3 is 16 residues. Trimming took 6 bases from V and 2 from J; bases not matched to a gene: 8. Germline values: CDR1 MNHEY, CDR2 SMNVEV (reference sequence). The CDR3 region is CASSRWTSGATYEQYF. CDR3 DNA sequence: TGTGCCAGCAGCCGTTGGACTAGCGGGGCAACCTACGAGCAGTACTTC.

The rearrangement links TRBV10-3 to TRBJ1-1; D unresolved. The germline CDR1 and CDR2 sequences are ENHRY and SYGVKD. Trimming stripped 3 bases from V and 1 base from J, with 9 bases between. This CDR3 is 14 amino acids long. Here the CDR3 reads CAISDQTRNTEAFF. The CDR3 DNA reads as TGTGCCATCAGTGACCAAACACGGAACACTGAAGCTTTCTTT.

J is TRBJ1-1 and V is TRBV27, with a tentative D call TRBD1 (5 bases). The V gene's germline CDR1 is MNHEY and CDR2 SMNVEV (reference sequence). The ends were cut back, 2 bases at V and 1 base at J, with 11 bases in the middle. This CDR3 has 15 amino acids. The CDR3 DNA reads as TGTGCCAGCAGTTTAAGGCCCCAGGGGAACACTGAAGCTTTCTTT. Translating it yields CASSLRPQGNTEAFF.

This rearrangement joins TRBV5-1 to TRBJ2-2, with unresolved D. V dropped 2 bases and J dropped 5 bases, with 13 bases sitting between them. CDR1 SGHRS and CDR2 YFSETQ come from the germline V gene. CDR3 length: 15 amino acids. DNA for the CDR3: TGCGCCAGCAGCTTACAGAAAGAGATTACCGGGGAGCTGTTTTTT. It specifies CASSLQKEITGELFF.

The chain uses TRBV7-2 and TRBJ2-1; 13 bases map to TRBD2. Germline CDR1 reads SGHTA; CDR2 reads FQGNSA. V was pared by 5 bases and J by 3 bases, with 13 bases of the junction left unmatched. The CDR3 is 19 residues long. As DNA, the CDR3 is TGTGCCAGCAGCCTGACAGGGACCAGGACTAGCGGGAGCTACAATGAGCAGTTCTTC. Translated, it gives CASSLTGTRTSGSYNEQFF.

This clone was recorded only once. This sequence joins TRBV11-2 and TRBJ2-7; either TRBD1 or TRBD2 may fit D (5 bases each). The CDR3 is 16 residues long. Germline CDR1 SGHAT, CDR2 FQNNGV. Trimming cost V 0 bases and J 2 bases, with 14 bases left between them. The CDR3, as DNA: TGTGCCAGCAGCTTAGAACATAGAGGGGTCCCCTACGAGCAGTACTTC. Residues: CASSLEHRGVPYEQYF.

The V and J genes are TRBV29-1 and TRBJ2-3; 9 nucleotides match TRBD2. CDR3 length: 16 residues. Germline loops: CDR1 SQVTM, CDR2 ANQGSEA. V lost 7 bases, J lost 3 bases, and 14 bases stayed unmatched. CDR3 loop: CSARTTGTSSTDTQYF. DNA for the CDR3: TGCAGCGCCCGAACTACGGGGACTAGCTCGACAGATACGCAGTATTTT.

This clone has a handful of counts. The chain combines TRBV12-5 with TRBJ2-1, with 9 bases fitting TRBD2. The germline gives CDR1 LGHNT, CDR2 FRNRAP. Trimming at V came to 2 bases and at J to 8 bases, leaving 4 bases not matched to a gene. This CDR3 is built from 14 residues. CDR3 in DNA: TGTGCTAGTGGTTTGTCGCGGGAGGGCGATGAGCAGTTCTTC. Translated: CASGLSREGDEQFF.

V gene TRBV7-3 combines with J gene TRBJ2-3; no clear D. The CDR3 totals 14 residues. Trimming took off 4 bases at V and 2 bases at J, with 10 bases between the two ends. In germline, CDR1 is SGHTA, CDR2 FQGTGA. CDR3 in DNA: TGTGCCAGCAGCTCCAGAGCCCCCACAGATACGCAGTATTTT. Amino acid sequence: CASSSRAPTDTQYF.

The rearrangement links TRBV11-3 to TRBJ1-1, with D possibly TRBD1 on 5 matching bases. Germline CDR1 and CDR2: SGHNT and YENEEA. The CDR3 runs to 13 residues. With 4 bases removed from V and 5 bases from J, the gap between germline ends came to 11 bases. Written as DNA, the CDR3 is TGTGCCAGCAGCTATAGCCGGGGGACTGAAGCTTTCTTT. It specifies CASSYSRGTEAFF. The whole variable domain, remainder taken from reference TRBV11-3 and TRBJ1-1, is EAGVVQSPRYKIIEKKQPVAFWCNPISGHNTLYWYLQNLGQGPELLIRYENEEAVDDSQLPKDRFSAERLKGVDSTLKIQPAELGDSAVYLCASSYSRGTEAFFGQGTRLTVV.

In this sample, this clone turned up a few times. The rearrangement links TRBV19 to TRBJ2-1, with 14 nucleotides matching TRBD2. CDR1 is LNHDA and CDR2 is SQIVND in the germline V gene (reference sequence). J gave up 3 bases and V 9 bases, and 13 bases lay outside the gene matches. CDR3 length: 18 residues. CDR3 coding DNA: TGTGCCAGCGACTCCTCCGGGACTAGCGGGAGTATCTACAATGAGCAGTTCTTC. It yields the protein CASDSSGTSGSIYNEQFF.

This chain joins TRBV25-1 and TRBJ1-1; no clear D gene. Germline lookup yields CDR1 MGHDK and CDR2 SYGVNS. The CDR3 loop spans 14 amino acids. The germline V and J ends were trimmed by 6 bases and 1 base, with 12 bases remaining between them. CDR3 amino acids: CASRKPPENTEAFF. Written as DNA, the CDR3 is TGTGCCAGCAGGAAGCCCCCCGAGAACACTGAAGCTTTCTTT.

The chain recombines TRBV9 with TRBJ2-7; D call uncertain. The CDR3 contains 14 residues. CDR1 and CDR2 from the germline V gene are SGDLS and YYNGEE. V lost 1 base and J lost 2, with 10 bases in between. The CDR3 here is CASSVRHDPYEQYF. DNA of the CDR3: TGTGCCAGCAGCGTACGACACGACCCCTACGAGCAGTACTTC.